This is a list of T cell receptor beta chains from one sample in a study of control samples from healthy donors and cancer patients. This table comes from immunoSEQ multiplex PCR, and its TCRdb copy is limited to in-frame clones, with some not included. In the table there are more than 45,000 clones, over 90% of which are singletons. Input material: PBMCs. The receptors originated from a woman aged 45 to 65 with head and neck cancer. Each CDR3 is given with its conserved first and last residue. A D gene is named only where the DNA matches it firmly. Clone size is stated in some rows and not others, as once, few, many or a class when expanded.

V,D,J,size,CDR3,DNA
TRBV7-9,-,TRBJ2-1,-,CASSLAGLAARVFF,TGTGCCAGCAGCTTAGCAGGGTTGGCGGCCAGGGTTTTCTTC
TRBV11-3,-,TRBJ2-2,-,CASSRGQLLGSGELFF,TGTGCCAGCAGCCGGGGACAACTCTTAGGTTCCGGGGAGCTGTTTTTT
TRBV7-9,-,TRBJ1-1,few,CASSLLGGPEAFF,TGTGCCAGCAGCTTATTAGGGGGACCTGAAGCTTTCTTT
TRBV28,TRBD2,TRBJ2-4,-,CASGLAGRNIQYF,TGTGCCAGCGGACTAGCGGGAAGGAACATTCAGTACTTC
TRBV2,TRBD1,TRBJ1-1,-,CASSGRTGEAFF,TGTGCCAGCAGTGGCCGGACAGGTGAAGCTTTCTTT
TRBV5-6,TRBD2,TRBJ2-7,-,CASSLGLAAANYEQYF,TGTGCCAGCAGCTTGGGACTAGCGGCAGCCAACTACGAGCAGTACTTC
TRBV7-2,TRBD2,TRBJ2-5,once,CASSLGVTSGSDETQYF,TGTGCCAGCAGCTTAGGTGTGACTAGCGGGAGCGATGAGACCCAGTACTTC
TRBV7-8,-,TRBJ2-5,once,CASSLVANVETQYF,TGTGCCAGCAGCTTAGTGGCTAATGTGGAGACCCAGTACTTC
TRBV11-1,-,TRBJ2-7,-,CASSLESPAATYEQYF,TGTGCCAGCAGCTTAGAGTCGCCTGCCGCCACCTACGAGCAGTACTTC
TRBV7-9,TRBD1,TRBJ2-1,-,CASSAGTGRNEQFF,TGTGCCAGCAGCGCCGGGACAGGGAGGAATGAGCAGTTCTTC
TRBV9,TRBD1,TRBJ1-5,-,CASSVGTGGQPQHF,TGTGCCAGCAGCGTAGGGACAGGGGGTCAGCCCCAGCATTTT
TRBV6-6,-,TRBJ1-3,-,CASSYSSGGGNTIYF,TGTGCCAGCAGTTACTCCTCCGGTGGTGGAAACACCATATATTTT
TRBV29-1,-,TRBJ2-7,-,CSVPDVGGEQYF,TGCAGCGTACCGGACGTGGGGGGCGAGCAGTACTTC
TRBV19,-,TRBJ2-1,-,CASSPTSNNEQFF,TGTGCCAGTAGTCCAACTAGTAACAATGAGCAGTTCTTC
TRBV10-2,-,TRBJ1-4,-,CASKEKGPNEKLFF,TGCGCCAGCAAGGAAAAGGGACCAAATGAAAAACTGTTTTTT
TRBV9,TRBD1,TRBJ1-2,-,CASSASRQGSSYGYTF,TGTGCCAGCAGCGCTTCACGACAGGGGTCGTCCTATGGCTACACCTTC
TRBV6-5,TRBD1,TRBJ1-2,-,CASRQTGGSGYTF,TGTGCCAGCAGACAGACAGGGGGATCTGGCTACACCTTC
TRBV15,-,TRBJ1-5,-,CATGEGSGYSNQPQHF,TGTGCCACCGGGGAAGGCTCAGGTTATAGCAATCAGCCCCAGCATTTT
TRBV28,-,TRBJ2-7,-,CASSLSRGFYEQYF,TGTGCCAGCAGTTTATCGCGGGGTTTCTACGAGCAGTACTTC
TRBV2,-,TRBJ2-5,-,CASRAGVQETQYF,TGTGCCAGCAGGGCAGGGGTCCAAGAGACCCAGTACTTC
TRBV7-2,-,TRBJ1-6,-,CASSFSLFMEGRNSPLHF,TGTGCCAGCAGCTTCAGTTTATTTATGGAGGGAAGGAATTCACCCCTCCACTTT
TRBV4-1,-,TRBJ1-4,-,CASSQVGGLVNEKLFF,TGCGCCAGCAGCCAAGTGGGAGGGCTAGTTAATGAAAAACTGTTTTTT
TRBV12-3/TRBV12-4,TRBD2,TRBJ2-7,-,CASSSGTSTEQYF,TGTGCCAGCAGCTCCGGGACTAGTACCGAGCAGTACTTC
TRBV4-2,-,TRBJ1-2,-,CASSQDAGTYGYTF,TGTGCCAGCAGCCAAGACGCAGGGACCTATGGCTACACCTTC